Detailed here is one T cell receptor (beta chain). TCRdb's copy holds only in-frame clones and misses some; the assay was immunoSEQ multiplex PCR. This table holds 150,000 or so clones, around 80% found once. The CDR3 is 15 residues long. The germline V gene has CDR1 SEHNR and CDR2 FQNEAQ (reference sequence). Trimming pared 5 bases from V and 0 bases from J, leaving 11 bases between. The data stem from a study of blood T cell repertoires in COVID-19. At the level of the study: Samples representing acute and convalescent COVID-19 were sourced from the United States, Italy and Spain. Nucleic acid was either cDNA or gDNA, and it came from T cells, B-cell-depleted T cells, or PBMCs.

The receptor was isolated from a human donor with acute or convalescent COVID-19. The donor label of this sample is uncertain. J is TRBJ1-3 and V is TRBV7-9; no reliable D call. Material: peripheral blood. The CDR3 DNA sequence: TGTGCCAGCAGCGAACGACTGATCTCTGGAAACACCATATATTTT. It encodes CASSERLISGNTIYF. The entire variable domain, with the rest obtained from reference TRBV7-9 and TRBJ1-3, is as follows: DTGVSQNPRHKITKRGQNVTFRCDPISEHNRLYWYRQTLGQGPEFLTYFQNEAQLEKSRLLSDRFSAERPKGSFSTLEIQRTEQGDSAMYLCASSERLISGNTIYFGEGSWLTVV.